These 30 T cell receptor beta chains came from one sample sequenced in a study of neurological immune-mediated disorders. TCRdb used MiXCR to reprocess the 5' RACE reads, holding one entry per CDR3 protein. The table lists some 50,000 distinct CDR3 sequences, roughly 2% of them singletons, with approximately 2.3% in the top ten. Sequenced material: PBMCs. These receptor sequences come from a woman between 40 and 50 years old with multiple sclerosis.

This clonotype was recorded a few times. The chain recombines TRBV5-6 with TRBJ2-2; D is perhaps TRBD2 (6 bases). CDR1 is SGHDT and CDR2 is YYEEEE in the germline V gene. V shed 2 bases and J shed 1 base, with 9 bases lying between them. The CDR3 runs 15 residues. The CDR3 reads CASSLLAKNTGELFF. The CDR3 DNA follows: TGTGCCAGCAGCTTACTAGCCAAGAACACCGGGGAGCTGTTTTTT.

Many counts were recorded for this clonotype. The chain uses TRBV20-1 and TRBJ1-2; D ambiguous. This CDR3 has 15 amino acids. V lost 7 bases to trimming and J lost 7 bases, with 25 bases between them. Germline CDR1 is DFQATT and CDR2 is SNEGSKA (reference sequence). The CDR3 nucleotides read TGCAGTGGGGTCAGGCGACCGGGCTTAGGTGGTGGCTACACCTTC. Its translation: CSGVRRPGLGGGYTF.

This clonotype was observed at least ten times. The chain employs TRBV9 and TRBJ1-6; D is unclear. Trimming pared 4 bases from V and 4 bases from J, leaving 3 bases between. The CDR3 totals 12 residues. Looked up from germline, CDR1 is SGDLS and CDR2 is YYNGEE. For the CDR3, the DNA is TGTGCCAGCAGCCGATATAATTCACCCCTCCACTTT. Protein: CASSRYNSPLHF. Looking up the rest from reference TRBV9 and TRBJ1-6 gives the full variable domain: DSGVTQTPKHLITATGQRVTLRCSPRSGDLSVYWYQQSLDQGLQFLIQYYNGEERAKGNILERFSAQQFPDLHSELNLSSLELGDSALYFCASSRYNSPLHFGNGTRLTVT.

This clonotype appeared many times. V is TRBV5-1 and J is TRBJ2-6; 7 bases are shared with TRBD1. CDR1 is SGHRS and CDR2 is YFSETQ in the germline V gene. The CDR3 is 16 amino acids. Unmatched junction bases numbered 4, after V lost 1 base and J lost 3 bases. The CDR3 is CASSLQGGGGANVLTF. CDR3 coding DNA: TGCGCCAGCAGCTTGCAAGGGGGCGGTGGGGCCAACGTCCTGACTTTC.

This clonotype was seen repeatedly, ten times or more. Compared with germline, one end of the junction differs, possibly owing to a read error. This chain joins TRBV18 and TRBJ1-6, with D possibly matching TRBD1 (5 bases). The CDR3 spans 14 residues. Germline V CDR1 and CDR2: KGHSH, LQKENI. The CDR3 here is CASSPGGIDSPLNF. In nucleotides, the CDR3 is TGTGCCAGCTCACCGGGGGGTATCGATTCACCCCTCAACTTT.

In this sample, this clonotype turned up many times. V usage is TRBV20-1 and J usage is TRBJ2-7; a possible D gene is TRBD2 (6 bases). Germline V gives CDR1 DFQATT, CDR2 SNEGSKA (reference sequence). The CDR3 has 12 residues. V lost 6 bases and J lost 0, with 9 bases in between. The CDR3 coding sequence is TGCAGTGCCACGGGGGACTCCTACGAGCAGTACTTC. Translation gives CSATGDSYEQYF.

This clonotype was counted at least ten times. This chain uses TRBV20-1 with TRBJ2-7, with TRBD2 identical over 12 bases. CDR1 is DFQATT, CDR2 SNEGSKA, per germline (reference sequence). This CDR3 is 17 amino acids long. The ends lost 0 bases at V and 2 bases at J; junction bases unmatched: 8. The chain's CDR3 is CSARDQGLAGTPYEQYF. The CDR3, as DNA: TGCAGTGCTAGAGATCAAGGACTAGCGGGGACTCCCTACGAGCAGTACTTC.

This clonotype occurred many times. This chain connects TRBV24-1 to TRBJ1-5, with a tentative D call TRBD1 (5 bases). The CDR3 has 16 residues. Trimming took off 2 bases at V and 3 bases at J, with 13 bases between the two ends. Per the germline V gene, CDR1 is KGHDR and CDR2 is SFDVKD. In DNA, the CDR3 is TGTGCCACCAGTGATTCAGGGAGAGGGGACAATCAGCCCCAGCATTTT. Protein: CATSDSGRGDNQPQHF.

The V gene is TRBV10-3, the J gene TRBJ2-1, with D possibly matching TRBD1 (6 bases). Germline loops: CDR1 ENHRY, CDR2 SYGVKD. V lost 0 bases, J lost 6 bases, and 12 bases lay in between. There are 15 residues in the CDR3. CDR3 sequence: CAISESGQGRNEQFF. Written as DNA, the CDR3 is TGTGCCATCAGTGAGTCGGGGCAGGGGCGCAATGAGCAGTTCTTC.

This clonotype was recorded a few times. It may be a read error: a sequence one base away is much more abundant. The chain combines TRBV10-3 with TRBJ2-5; possibly TRBD2 for D (6 bases). Germline loops: CDR1 ENHRY, CDR2 SYGVKD. This CDR3 is built from 15 residues. CDR3 residues: CAISSTGRRQENQYF. CDR3 in DNA: TGTGCCATCAGTTCAACCGGGAGACGACAAGAGAACCAGTACTTC.

This clonotype was counted at least ten times. V and J are TRBV5-1 and TRBJ1-1; unclear D gene. The germline V gene has CDR1 SGHRS and CDR2 YFSETQ. The CDR3 is made up of 14 amino acids. Trimming stripped 0 bases from V and 3 bases from J, with 9 bases between. CDR3 amino acids: CASSLGPGDTEAFF. CDR3 coding DNA: TGCGCCAGCAGCTTGGGCCCGGGAGACACTGAAGCTTTCTTT.

This clonotype was observed many times. The CDR3 nucleotides read TGTGCCAGCAGCTATCGGGACTACACAGATACGCAGTATTTT. Its translation is CASSYRDYTDTQYF. The V and J genes are TRBV11-2 and TRBJ2-3; the match to TRBD2 covers 7 bases. Germline V gives CDR1 SGHAT, CDR2 FQNNGV. Losses at the gene ends were 4 bases for V and 2 bases for J; bases not matched to a gene: 3. This CDR3 is 14 amino acids long. Filled out from reference TRBV11-2 and TRBJ2-3, the complete variable domain reads EAGVAQSPRYKIIEKRQSVAFWCNPISGHATLYWYQQILGQGPKLLIQFQNNGVVDDSQLPKDRFSAERLKGVDSTLKIQPAKLEDSAVYLCASSYRDYTDTQYFGPGTRLTVL.

This clonotype was counted at least ten times. This chain links TRBV2 with TRBJ2-7; weak D call: TRBD1 (7 bases). Germline V gene lookup returns CDR1 SNHLY and CDR2 FYNNEI. CDR3 length: 13 amino acids. Trimming left V 6 bases short and J 4 bases short, with 13 bases between. The CDR3 DNA is TGTGCCAGCAGGCTCCAGGGGGGTTACGAGCAGTACTTC. Translated: CASRLQGGYEQYF.

This clonotype was recorded at least ten times. The rearrangement joins TRBV7-8 to TRBJ2-7; D gene ambiguous. Trimming shortened V by 1 base and J by 1 base, and 5 bases separated the two germline ends. The germline V gene has CDR1 SGHVS and CDR2 FQNEAQ. The CDR3 is 13 amino acids. The CDR3 coding sequence is TGTGCCAGCAGCTTAGGAAATTCCTACGAGCAGTACTTC. Encoded protein: CASSLGNSYEQYF. The full variable domain, completed using reference TRBV7-8 and TRBJ2-7, is GAGVSQSPRYKVAKRGQDVALRCDPISGHVSLFWYQQALGQGPEFLTYFQNEAQLDKSGLPSDRFFAERPEGSVSTLKIQRTQQEDSAVYLCASSLGNSYEQYFGPGTRLTVT.

This clonotype was picked up many times. V gene TRBV4-1 combines with J gene TRBJ1-1; TRBD1 is a possible D gene (5 bases). V was clipped by 0 bases and J by 5 bases, with 13 bases between them. The CDR3 covers 15 residues. CDR1 MGHRA and CDR2 YSYEKL come from the germline V gene. The CDR3 spells CASSQDQGLGTEAFF. The DNA of the CDR3 is TGCGCCAGCAGCCAAGATCAGGGTCTGGGGACTGAAGCTTTCTTT.

In its sample, this clonotype was seen many times. The rearrangement links TRBV6-5 to TRBJ1-2; D may be TRBD1 (5 bases). V was cut by 5 bases and J by 4 bases, with 14 bases left in between. From germline, CDR1 is MNHEY and CDR2 SVGAGI. The CDR3 loop spans 14 amino acids. This CDR3 is CASSHHRGAYGYTF. CDR3 nucleotide sequence: TGTGCCAGCAGTCACCATAGAGGGGCCTATGGCTACACCTTC.

This clonotype has a count of ten or more. The V gene is TRBV7-3, the J gene TRBJ1-2; TRBD1 matches 8 bases. Trimming took 4 bases from V and 6 from J; bases not matched to a gene: 7. Germline lookup yields CDR1 SGHTA and CDR2 FQGTGA. CDR3 size: 14 residues. The CDR3 sequence: CASSSRGQGDGYTF. CDR3 in DNA: TGTGCCAGCAGCTCCAGGGGGCAGGGGGATGGCTACACCTTC.

The chain combines TRBV5-5 with TRBJ2-7; unclear D gene. The CDR3 runs to 12 residues. Germline V gene lookup returns CDR1 SGHKS and CDR2 YYEKEE (reference sequence). The V end was cut by 1 base, the J end by 6 bases, with 8 bases between. This CDR3 is CASSLINGEQYF. The CDR3 DNA is TGTGCCAGCAGCTTGATAAACGGCGAGCAGTACTTC.

This clonotype was counted many times. The CDR3 coding sequence is TGCGCCAGCAGCTCCGGGGGCAATCAGCCCCAGCATTTT. Translating it yields CASSSGGNQPQHF. The rearrangement links TRBV5-1 to TRBJ1-5; D unresolved. This CDR3 contains 13 residues. Looked up from germline, CDR1 is SGHRS and CDR2 is YFSETQ. V was clipped by 3 bases and J by 2 bases, with 6 bases between them.

This clonotype was seen ten or more times. The chain employs TRBV7-6 and TRBJ2-3; TRBD2 matches at 10 bases. The CDR3 is made up of 16 amino acids. V dropped 2 bases and J dropped 0; count of bases not matched to a gene: 2. Germline V gene lookup returns CDR1 SGHVS and CDR2 FNYEAQ. The CDR3 DNA reads TGTGCCAGCAGCTTACTAGCGGGGGCCAGCACAGATACGCAGTATTTT. Translating gives CASSLLAGASTDTQYF. The variable domain in full, completed from reference TRBV7-6 and TRBJ2-3, reads GAGVSQSPRYKVTKRGQDVALRCDPISGHVSLYWYRQALGQGPEFLTYFNYEAQQDKSGLPNDRFSAERPEGSISTLTIQRTEQRDSAMYRCASSLLAGASTDTQYFGPGTRLTVL.

This clonotype was observed at least ten times. CDR3 bases: TGCAGTGCTTATGACATTGGCTATGGCTACACCTTC. It codes for CSAYDIGYGYTF. The chain joins TRBV20-1 to TRBJ1-2; D is uncertain. The germline CDR1 and CDR2 sequences are DFQATT and SNEGSKA (reference sequence). This CDR3 is 12 amino acids long. Trimming stripped 5 bases from V and 4 bases from J, with 11 bases between.

This clonotype has a count of ten or more. The chain employs TRBV5-1 and TRBJ2-3; a possible D gene is TRBD1 (6 bases). The CDR3 covers 14 residues. Trimming took 2 bases from V and 6 from J, leaving 13 bases between them. The germline V gene has CDR1 SGHRS and CDR2 YFSETQ. The CDR3 here is CASSFGQSLDTQYF. In nucleotides, the CDR3 is TGCGCCAGCAGCTTCGGACAGTCCCTCGATACGCAGTATTTT.

Many counts were recorded for this clonotype. The chain uses TRBV20-1 and TRBJ1-2; D remains unclear. The V gene lost 6 bases and the J gene lost 2 bases, with 19 bases spanning the gap. CDR1 DFQATT and CDR2 SNEGSKA come from the germline V gene (reference sequence). The CDR3 runs 15 residues. The CDR3 reads CSALSYRRANYGYTF. DNA of the CDR3: TGCAGTGCCCTGTCGTACCGTAGGGCGAACTATGGCTACACCTTC.

This clonotype has at least ten counts. This chain links TRBV20-1 with TRBJ2-1, with a weak D call TRBD2 (5 bases). The CDR3 is 11 amino acids. Germline values: CDR1 DFQATT, CDR2 SNEGSKA (reference sequence). Trimming cost V 3 bases and J 5 bases, with 5 bases left between them. The CDR3 here is CSASGDNEQFF. In DNA form, the CDR3 reads TGCAGTGCTAGCGGGGACAATGAGCAGTTCTTC.

This clonotype was recorded many times. J is TRBJ2-2 and V is TRBV5-1, with a possible D match to TRBD1 (6 bases). Germline CDR1 SGHRS, CDR2 YFSETQ. The CDR3 is 15 amino acids. Trimming pared 3 bases from V and 0 bases from J, leaving 9 bases between. CDR3 loop: CASSSTGSNTGELFF. The CDR3 nucleotides read TGCGCCAGCAGCTCTACAGGGTCGAACACCGGGGAGCTGTTTTTT.

Note on this clonotype: Since the CDR3 does not end with the conserved phenylalanine or tryptophan, this likely comes from a read error. V is TRBV5-1 and J is TRBJ2-7; no clear D gene. The V gene lost 4 bases and the J gene lost 3 bases, with 11 bases spanning the gap. CDR1 and CDR2 (germline): SGHRS, YFSETQ. The CDR3 sequence is 13 residues long. CDR3 region: CASSPDGYYEQYN. As DNA, the CDR3 is TGCGCCAGCAGCCCGGACGGATACTACGAGCAGTACAAC.

This clonotype was seen at least ten times. The chain employs TRBV5-1 and TRBJ2-7, with a weak D call TRBD1 (5 bases). V shed 4 bases and J shed 6 bases, with 14 bases lying between them. The germline V gene encodes CDR1 SGHRS and CDR2 YFSETQ. The CDR3 has 13 residues. The CDR3 is CASSRQGNGEQYF. The CDR3 nucleotides read TGCGCCAGCAGCAGGCAGGGAAACGGCGAGCAGTACTTC.

This clonotype was observed many times. This sequence joins TRBV5-1 and TRBJ2-2; D remains unclear. This CDR3 has 14 residues. Germline values: CDR1 SGHRS, CDR2 YFSETQ. Trimming shortened V by 4 bases and J by 6 bases, and 13 bases separated the two germline ends. Written as DNA, the CDR3 is TGCGCCAGCAGCCCAACAGTTCTCGCCGGGGAGCTGTTTTTT. Translating gives CASSPTVLAGELFF.

This clonotype came up many times. The chain links TRBV5-1 to TRBJ2-1; D is unresolved. Germline V gene sequence: CDR1 SGHRS, CDR2 YFSETQ. V gave up 5 bases and J gave up 10 bases, with 16 bases separating them. This CDR3 contains 13 residues. The CDR3, as DNA: TGCGCCAGCAGTTTTGCGGCCCCTGAGGAGCAGTTCTTC. Translated, it gives CASSFAAPEEQFF.

This clonotype was observed a few times. V is TRBV11-3 and J is TRBJ2-3, with 9 bases that match TRBD2. CDR1 and CDR2 from the germline V gene are SGHNT and YENEEA. The trim removed 5 bases at V and 4 bases at J, leaving 7 bases unmatched. The CDR3 consists of 15 residues. CDR3 in DNA: TGTGCCAGCAGCGCCGGGCGGGGGGGCGCAGATACGCAGTATTTT. It translates to CASSAGRGGADTQYF.